One sample yielded the 14 T cell receptor beta chains listed below, sequenced in a study of cytomegalovirus exposure and HLA in healthy donors. Profiled with immunoSEQ multiplex PCR; TCRdb holds only in-frame clones, not every one. Among 65,000 to 70,000 clones listed, about 90% were seen once. Sequencing used PBMCs. All receptors derive from a man younger than 35 in good health and CMV-seronegative.

V usage is TRBV30 and J usage is TRBJ1-2; D gene uncertain. The V gene's germline CDR1 is GTSNPN and CDR2 SVGIG (reference sequence). CDR3 length: 13 residues. V lost 2 bases to trimming and J lost 6 bases, with 13 bases between them. The CDR3 DNA reads TGTGCCTGGAGTACACCTCCTCTTGATGGCTACACCTTC. Translation gives CAWSTPPLDGYTF.

The chain couples TRBV11-2 to TRBJ2-7; D remains unclear. The CDR3 runs to 16 residues. Germline assignment: CDR1 SGHAT and CDR2 FQNNGV. Trimming took off 1 base at V and 1 base at J, with 14 bases between the two ends. The CDR3 DNA follows: TGTGCCAGCAGCTTAGGTTTGCGGCCACCGTCCTACGAGCAGTACTTC. It codes for CASSLGLRPPSYEQYF.

The chain uses TRBV7-3 and TRBJ2-1; 9 bases are shared with TRBD1. With V trimmed by 5 bases and J by 10 bases, 9 bases remained unmatched. In germline, CDR1 is SGHTA, CDR2 FQGTGA. This CDR3 comprises 14 residues. CDR3 coding DNA: TGTGCCAGCAGCGCCCAACAGGGGGCCGGGGAGCAGTTCTTC. Translation: CASSAQQGAGEQFF.

The genes are TRBV5-6 and TRBJ1-1, with D hard to call. This CDR3 spans 13 amino acids. The V end lost 4 bases, the J end lost 1 base, and 8 bases lay between the germline ends. Germline V gene lookup returns CDR1 SGHDT and CDR2 YYEEEE. Here the CDR3 DNA reads TGTGCCAGCAGCGCACAGCCGAACACTGAAGCTTTCTTT. Protein sequence: CASSAQPNTEAFF. Full variable domain (outside the CDR3, taken from reference TRBV5-6 and TRBJ1-1): DAGVTQSPTHLIKTRGQQVTLRCSPKSGHDTVSWYQQALGQGPQFIFQYYEEEERQRGNFPDRFSGHQFPNYSSELNVNALLLGDSALYLCASSAQPNTEAFFGQGTRLTVV.

This chain uses TRBV4-3 with TRBJ1-4; D unclear. CDR1 LGHNA and CDR2 YSLEER come from the germline V gene. Trimming stripped 0 bases from V and 11 bases from J, with 10 bases between. There are 13 residues in the CDR3. In DNA, the CDR3 is TGCGCCAGCAGCCAAGAGAGGGTGGGGAAACTGTTTTTT. It codes for CASSQERVGKLFF.

The V gene is TRBV12-5, the J gene TRBJ2-2, with 12 bases aligning to TRBD2. V trimming: 8 bases; J trimming: 6 bases; junction bases outside the gene matches: 7. Germline values: CDR1 LGHNT, CDR2 FRNRAP. The length of the CDR3 is 15 residues. The CDR3, as DNA: TGTGCTAGTCGACTAGCGGGAGATAGGGCCGGGGAGCTGTTTTTT. Its translation: CASRLAGDRAGELFF.

The chain uses TRBV11-2 and TRBJ1-2, with 8 bases identical to TRBD1. The CDR3 has 16 residues. Germline assignment: CDR1 SGHAT and CDR2 FQNNGV. V lost 4 bases, J lost 6 bases, and 13 bases stayed unmatched. As DNA, the CDR3 is TGTGCCAGCAGCTCTGACAGGGGTGTCTATTCGAATGGCTACACCTTC. As protein: CASSSDRGVYSNGYTF.

The CDR3 region is CATSRVSWDRGSSYNEQFF. CDR3 sequence (DNA): TGTGCCACCAGCAGAGTATCATGGGACAGGGGGAGCTCCTACAATGAGCAGTTCTTC. The chain is built from TRBV15 and TRBJ2-1, with 11 bases lining up with TRBD1. The CDR3 spans 19 residues. With V trimmed by 1 base and J by 0 bases, 8 bases remained unmatched. The germline V gene has CDR1 LNHNV and CDR2 YYDKDF (reference sequence).

This chain links TRBV4-1 with TRBJ1-5, with D unresolved. Between the trimmed V and J ends, which lost 0 bases and 0 bases, there was a span of 12 bases. From germline, CDR1 is MGHRA and CDR2 YSYEKL. This CDR3 spans 17 amino acids. CDR3 nucleotides: TGCGCCAGCAGCCAAGATCCGAGGCTGTATAGCAATCAGCCCCAGCATTTT. Amino acids: CASSQDPRLYSNQPQHF.

V gene TRBV11-2 combines with J gene TRBJ2-7, with TRBD1 matching 8 bases. The CDR3 covers 15 residues. Per the germline V gene, CDR1 is SGHAT and CDR2 is FQNNGV. After removal of 3 bases from V and 4 bases from J, the junction contained 8 bases not matched to a gene. CDR3 in DNA: TGTGCCAGCAGCTTTCAGGGGACAGGACTGTACGAGCAGTACTTC. Translation gives CASSFQGTGLYEQYF. Looking up the rest from reference TRBV11-2 and TRBJ2-7 gives the full variable domain: EAGVAQSPRYKIIEKRQSVAFWCNPISGHATLYWYQQILGQGPKLLIQFQNNGVVDDSQLPKDRFSAERLKGVDSTLKIQPAKLEDSAVYLCASSFQGTGLYEQYFGPGTRLTVT.

The CDR3 bases are TGTGCCAGCAGCCAAGGTCTTGGGCTAGCGGGAGCCAATGAGCAGTTCTTC. Translated: CASSQGLGLAGANEQFF. The chain links TRBV4-2 to TRBJ2-1, with 10 bases that match TRBD2. V shed 1 base and J 6 bases; nucleotides not matched to a gene: 9. Germline values: CDR1 LGHNA, CDR2 YNFKEQ. The length of the CDR3 is 17 residues.

V gene TRBV7-9 combines with J gene TRBJ2-2, with 8 bases matching TRBD1. Trimming at V came to 2 bases and at J to 6 bases, leaving 5 bases not matched to a gene. CDR1 and CDR2 (germline): SEHNR, FQNEAQ (reference sequence). The CDR3 spans 15 residues. The CDR3 DNA is TGTGCCAGCAGCTTACAGGGGGCGCCGGCCGGGGAGCTGTTTTTT. The encoded protein is CASSLQGAPAGELFF.

V and J are TRBV28 and TRBJ2-7, with 11 bases lining up with TRBD2. The germline V gene has CDR1 MDHEN and CDR2 SYDVKM. The CDR3 length is 15 residues. The V gene end was trimmed by 5 bases and the J gene end by 4 bases; junction bases not matched to a gene: 7. CDR3 sequence reads: CASSQWGLAVYEQYF. The CDR3 DNA sequence: TGTGCCAGCAGTCAATGGGGACTAGCGGTATACGAGCAGTACTTC.

The rearrangement uses TRBV20-1 and TRBJ1-2, with TRBD1 as a possible D gene (5 bases). V was shortened by 3 bases and J by 7 bases, with 9 bases between the two germline ends. This CDR3 region has 11 residues. CDR1 and CDR2 from the germline V gene are DFQATT and SNEGSKA (reference sequence). The CDR3 bases are TGCAGTGCTAGGGCGGGACTTGGCTACACCTTC. Amino acids: CSARAGLGYTF.